The next 10 T cell receptor beta chains were all read from a single sample in a study of TIL therapy for anti-PD-1-resistant metastatic lung cancer. The immunoSEQ assay was v3. Measured with immunoSEQ multiplex PCR; TCRdb has only the in-frame clones, and not every one. The sample consists of about 44,000 clones, about 80% of them appearing once. Noted time point: pre-treatment sample, taken before nivolumab and TIL therapy. The source material was blood, sampled at baseline. The receptors originated from a man between 65 and 79 years old with non-small cell lung cancer.

The chain has TRBV6-5 and TRBJ2-3, with 8 bases that match TRBD2. The V gene's germline CDR1 is MNHEY and CDR2 SVGAGI. V dropped 4 bases and J dropped 11; count of bases not matched to a gene: 5. CDR3 length: 12 residues. CDR3 sequence (DNA): TGTGCCAGCAGTTCCCGGGCGGGGGGGCAGTATTTT. Its translation: CASSSRAGGQYF.

The chain has TRBV7-2 and TRBJ1-6; TRBD1 is a possible D gene (5 bases). V dropped 1 base and J dropped 6 bases, with 10 bases sitting between them. Germline values: CDR1 SGHTA, CDR2 FQGNSA. The CDR3 length is 15 residues. The CDR3 loop is CASSLVSGTNSPLHF. The DNA for the CDR3 is TGTGCCAGCAGCTTAGTATCGGGGACTAATTCACCCCTCCACTTT.

The chain recombines TRBV2 with TRBJ2-2; perhaps D is TRBD1 or TRBD2 (5 bases each). This CDR3 is built from 16 residues. V was trimmed by 4 bases and J by 5 bases, leaving 17 bases between them. Germline CDR1 SNHLY, CDR2 FYNNEI. The CDR3: CASSGPGTPRTGELFF. The CDR3 nucleotides read TGTGCCAGCAGTGGCCCCGGGACCCCAAGGACCGGGGAGCTGTTTTTT.

The gene calls are TRBV2 and TRBJ1-3; 9 positions agree with TRBD1. This CDR3 has 16 residues. V lost 4 bases and J lost 2; bases outside the gene matches: 6. From germline, CDR1 is SNHLY and CDR2 FYNNEI. This CDR3 is CASSVGQGRTGNTIYF. The DNA for the CDR3 is TGTGCCAGCAGTGTTGGACAGGGGAGAACTGGAAACACCATATATTTT.

In its sample, this clone was seen a few times. The chain recombines TRBV18 with TRBJ2-7, with 10 bases fitting TRBD2. Germline V gene data show CDR1 as KGHSH and CDR2 as LQKENI. Trimming cost V 3 bases and J 2 bases; bases outside gene matches: 7. This CDR3 is 16 amino acids long. The CDR3 sequence is CASSPLAGAKTYEQYF. As DNA, the CDR3 is TGTGCCAGCTCACCCCTAGCGGGAGCCAAGACCTACGAGCAGTACTTC.

The chain recombines TRBV6-1 with TRBJ1-2; 8 nucleotides match TRBD1. The germline gives CDR1 MNHNS, CDR2 SASEGT. The CDR3 is 15 amino acids. V shed 3 bases and J 4 bases; nucleotides not matched to a gene: 7. CDR3: CASSDPGTGAYGYTF. DNA for the CDR3: TGTGCCAGCAGTGACCCCGGGACAGGCGCCTATGGCTACACCTTC.

The chain joins TRBV7-2 to TRBJ1-1; a weak D match, TRBD1 (6 bases). Germline V gene data show CDR1 as SGHTA and CDR2 as FQGNSA. V was cut by 1 base and J by 1 base, with 13 bases left in between. This CDR3 is 16 amino acids long. The CDR3 DNA follows: TGTGCCAGCAGCTTAGTGGGGGCTGGGACGAACACTGAAGCTTTCTTT. Translating gives CASSLVGAGTNTEAFF.

The chain recombines TRBV6-5 with TRBJ1-2; no definite D call. Germline CDR1 and CDR2: MNHEY and SVGAGI. There are 13 residues in the CDR3. The ends were cut back, 0 bases at V and 4 bases at J, with 6 bases in the middle. In DNA, the CDR3 is TGTGCCAGCAGTTACTCAGACGGCTATGGCTACACCTTC. The encoded protein is CASSYSDGYGYTF.

This chain links TRBV29-1 with TRBJ1-4; D not certain. The CDR3 has 14 amino acids. Deletions cut 5 bases from V and 4 bases from J, with 14 bases between. Per the germline V gene, CDR1 is SQVTM and CDR2 is ANQGSEA. The CDR3 sequence: CSVSLVAFNEKLFF. As DNA, the CDR3 is TGCAGCGTTAGTTTAGTGGCCTTTAATGAAAAACTGTTTTTT.

This clone was seen a few times. The chain links TRBV6-1 to TRBJ2-7; TRBD1 aligns across 7 bases. The CDR3 spans 14 residues. The germline CDR1 and CDR2 sequences are MNHNS and SASEGT. Trimming cost V 9 bases and J 2 bases; bases outside gene matches: 10. The CDR3, as DNA: TGTGCCAGTCACGACTCGGGACAGACCTACGAGCAGTACTTC. Its protein is CASHDSGQTYEQYF.